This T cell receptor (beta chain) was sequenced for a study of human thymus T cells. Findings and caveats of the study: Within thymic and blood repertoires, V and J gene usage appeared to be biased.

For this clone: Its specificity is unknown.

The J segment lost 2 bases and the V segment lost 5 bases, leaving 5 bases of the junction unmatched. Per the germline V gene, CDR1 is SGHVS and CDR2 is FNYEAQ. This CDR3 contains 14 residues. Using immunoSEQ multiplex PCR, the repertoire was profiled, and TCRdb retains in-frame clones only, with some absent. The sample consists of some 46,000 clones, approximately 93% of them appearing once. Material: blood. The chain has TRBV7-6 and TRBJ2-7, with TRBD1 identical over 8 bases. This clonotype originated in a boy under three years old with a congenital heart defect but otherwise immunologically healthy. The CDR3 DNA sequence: TGTGCCAGCAGCGCCGGGACAGGAACCTACGAGCAGTACTTC. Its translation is CASSAGTGTYEQYF.